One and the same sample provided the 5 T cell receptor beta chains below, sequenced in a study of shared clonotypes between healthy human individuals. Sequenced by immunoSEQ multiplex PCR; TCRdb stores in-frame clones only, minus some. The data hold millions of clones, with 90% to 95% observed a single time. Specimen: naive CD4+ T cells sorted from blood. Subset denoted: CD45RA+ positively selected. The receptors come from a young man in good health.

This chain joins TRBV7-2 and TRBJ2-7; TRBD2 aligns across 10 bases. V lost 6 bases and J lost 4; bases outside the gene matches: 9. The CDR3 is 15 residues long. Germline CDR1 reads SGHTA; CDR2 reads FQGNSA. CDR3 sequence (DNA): TGTGCCAGCAGTTCGCAGCGGGGGGGCGGGTACGAGCAGTACTTC. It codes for CASSSQRGGGYEQYF.

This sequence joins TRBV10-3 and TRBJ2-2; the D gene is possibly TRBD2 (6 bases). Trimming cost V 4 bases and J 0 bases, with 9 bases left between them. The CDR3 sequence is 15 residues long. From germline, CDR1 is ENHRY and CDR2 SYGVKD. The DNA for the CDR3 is TGTGCCATCAGTGGTAGCGGAACGAACACCGGGGAGCTGTTTTTT. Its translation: CAISGSGTNTGELFF.

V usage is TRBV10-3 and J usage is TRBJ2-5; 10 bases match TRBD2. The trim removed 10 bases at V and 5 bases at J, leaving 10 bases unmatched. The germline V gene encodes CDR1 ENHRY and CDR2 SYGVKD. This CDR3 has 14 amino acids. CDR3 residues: CATLPSGGTETQYF. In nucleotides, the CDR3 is TGTGCCACCTTACCTAGCGGGGGAACGGAGACCCAGTACTTC.

The CDR3 DNA is TGTGCCAGCAGCTTAACTGCTAGCGGGGGAGGCGGGGATACGCAGTATTTT. Translating gives CASSLTASGGGGDTQYF. The chain couples TRBV7-8 to TRBJ2-3; TRBD2 aligns across 10 bases. The CDR3 sequence is 17 residues long. The trim removed 2 bases at V and 6 bases at J, leaving 11 bases unmatched. Germline-derived CDR1 and CDR2 are SGHVS and FQNEAQ.

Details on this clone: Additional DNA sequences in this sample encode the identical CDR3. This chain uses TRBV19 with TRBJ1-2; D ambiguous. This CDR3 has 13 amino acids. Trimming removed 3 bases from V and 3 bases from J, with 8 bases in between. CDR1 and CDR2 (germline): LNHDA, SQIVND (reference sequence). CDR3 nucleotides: TGTGCCAGTAGTATTAAGGGAGACTATGGCTACACCTTC. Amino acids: CASSIKGDYGYTF.